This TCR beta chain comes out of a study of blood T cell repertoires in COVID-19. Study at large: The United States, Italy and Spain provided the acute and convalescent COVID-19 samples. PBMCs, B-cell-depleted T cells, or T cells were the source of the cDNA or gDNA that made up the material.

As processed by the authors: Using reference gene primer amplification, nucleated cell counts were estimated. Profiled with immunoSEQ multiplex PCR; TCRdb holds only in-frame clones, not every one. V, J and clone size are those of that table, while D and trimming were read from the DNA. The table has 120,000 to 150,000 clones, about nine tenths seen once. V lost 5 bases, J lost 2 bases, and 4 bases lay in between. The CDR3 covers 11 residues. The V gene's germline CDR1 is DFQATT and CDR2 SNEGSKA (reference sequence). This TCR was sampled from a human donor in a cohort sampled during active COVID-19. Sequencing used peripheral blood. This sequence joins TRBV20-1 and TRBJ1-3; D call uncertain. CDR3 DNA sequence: TGCAGTGCTCAGACTGGAAACACCATATATTTT. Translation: CSAQTGNTIYF.